Listed below are T cell receptor beta chains from one sample, sequenced in a study of PD-L1 blockade in urothelial cancer. This table comes from immunoSEQ multiplex PCR, and its TCRdb copy is limited to in-frame clones, with some not included. Of tens of thousands of clones detected, 84% appear once; the ten largest clones hold 2% to 2.5%. This specimen consisted of PBMCs, obtained around atezolizumab (anti-PD-L1) treatment. The receptors were sampled from a man aged 60-69 years with urothelial cancer. Each CDR3 is given with its conserved first and last residue. The D gene is left open where the match is weak. Part of the rows lack a size; the others show once, few, many or a class for expanded clones.

J gene: TRBJ1-1
V gene: TRBV7-9
D gene: -
clone size: few
CDR3 protein: CASSLMQGSTEAFF
CDR3 DNA: TGTGCCAGCAGCTTAATGCAGGGTAGCACTGAAGCTTTCTTT

J gene: TRBJ1-2
V gene: TRBV7-8
D gene: TRBD1
clone size: once
CDR3 protein: CASSPRTGGIYGYTF
CDR3 DNA: TGTGCCAGCAGCCCTCGGACAGGGGGGATCTATGGCTACACCTTC

J gene: TRBJ2-5
V gene: TRBV5-8
D gene: -
clone size: -
CDR3 protein: CASSRPYQAGETQYF
CDR3 DNA: TGTGCCAGCAGCAGACCGTATCAGGCGGGAGAGACCCAGTACTTC

J gene: TRBJ2-7
V gene: TRBV11-2
D gene: -
clone size: once
CDR3 protein: CASSLIQGGYYEQYF
CDR3 DNA: TGTGCCAGCAGCTTAATTCAGGGTGGGTACTACGAGCAGTACTTC

J gene: TRBJ2-2
V gene: TRBV20-1
D gene: -
clone size: -
CDR3 protein: CSASLVGELFF
CDR3 DNA: TGCAGTGCTAGTCTCGTCGGGGAGCTGTTTTTT

J gene: TRBJ2-6
V gene: TRBV7-9
D gene: -
clone size: once
CDR3 protein: CASSLAGAGANVLTF
CDR3 DNA: TGTGCCAGCAGCTTAGCAGGGGCCGGGGCCAACGTCCTGACTTTC

J gene: TRBJ1-1
V gene: TRBV11-2
D gene: -
clone size: -
CDR3 protein: CASSINPAWTKTEAFF
CDR3 DNA: TGTGCCAGCAGCATAAACCCCGCCTGGACAAAGACTGAAGCTTTCTTT

J gene: TRBJ2-6
V gene: TRBV19
D gene: TRBD1
clone size: -
CDR3 protein: CASSIGTGVSGANVLTF
CDR3 DNA: TGTGCCAGTAGTATAGGTACAGGGGTCTCTGGGGCCAACGTCCTGACTTTC

J gene: TRBJ1-2
V gene: TRBV10-2
D gene: TRBD1
clone size: -
CDR3 protein: CASSIGQGAWGYTF
CDR3 DNA: TGCGCCAGCAGTATTGGACAGGGGGCCTGGGGCTACACCTTC

J gene: TRBJ1-1
V gene: TRBV6-5
D gene: TRBD1
clone size: -
CDR3 protein: CASSWDRGQNTEAFF
CDR3 DNA: TGTGCCAGCAGTTGGGACAGGGGGCAGAACACTGAAGCTTTCTTT

J gene: TRBJ2-7
V gene: TRBV7-9
D gene: -
clone size: -
CDR3 protein: CASTGVGEQYF
CDR3 DNA: TGTGCCAGCACGGGGGTGGGGGAGCAGTACTTC

J gene: TRBJ1-1
V gene: TRBV10-2
D gene: TRBD1
clone size: -
CDR3 protein: CASRDRGRGYTEAFF
CDR3 DNA: TGCGCCAGCAGGGACAGGGGCAGGGGCTACACTGAAGCTTTCTTT

J gene: TRBJ1-1
V gene: TRBV5-8
D gene: -
clone size: -
CDR3 protein: CASSEGPPTDFMNTEAFF
CDR3 DNA: TGTGCCAGCAGCGAGGGTCCTCCGACGGATTTTATGAACACTGAAGCTTTCTTT

J gene: TRBJ1-1
V gene: TRBV5-1
D gene: -
clone size: -
CDR3 protein: CASSLEKGVAEAFF
CDR3 DNA: TGCGCCAGCAGCTTGGAGAAGGGGGTTGCTGAAGCTTTCTTT

J gene: TRBJ1-1
V gene: TRBV21-1
D gene: -
clone size: -
CDR3 protein: CASTPDRGRPLPTLNTEAFF
CDR3 DNA: TGTGCCAGCACCCCGGACAGGGGGCGCCCACTACCCACTCTGAACACTGAAGCTTTCTTT

J gene: TRBJ2-5
V gene: TRBV19
D gene: TRBD1
clone size: -
CDR3 protein: CASRGQWETQYF
CDR3 DNA: TGTGCCAGTAGGGGACAGTGGGAGACCCAGTACTTC

J gene: TRBJ2-1
V gene: TRBV18
D gene: TRBD2
clone size: -
CDR3 protein: CASSPRTSGRSSSYNEQFF
CDR3 DNA: TGTGCCAGCTCACCCCGGACTAGCGGGAGGTCAAGCTCCTACAATGAGCAGTTCTTC

J gene: TRBJ2-7
V gene: TRBV6-5
D gene: TRBD2
clone size: -
CDR3 protein: CASSGLAGVYEQYF
CDR3 DNA: TGTGCCAGCAGTGGACTAGCGGGAGTATACGAGCAGTACTTC

J gene: TRBJ1-2
V gene: TRBV19
D gene: TRBD1
clone size: -
CDR3 protein: CASSRTGAGYTF
CDR3 DNA: TGTGCCAGTAGTAGGACAGGGGCCGGCTACACCTTC

J gene: TRBJ2-7
V gene: TRBV20-1
D gene: -
clone size: -
CDR3 protein: CSASLDEQYF
CDR3 DNA: TGCAGTGCTTCCCTTGACGAGCAGTACTTC

J gene: TRBJ2-7
V gene: TRBV6-1
D gene: -
clone size: -
CDR3 protein: CASSELQGTYEQYF
CDR3 DNA: TGTGCCAGCAGTGAACTGCAGGGCACCTACGAGCAGTACTTC

J gene: TRBJ2-3
V gene: TRBV18
D gene: TRBD2
clone size: once
CDR3 protein: CASSPIAGVADTQYF
CDR3 DNA: TGTGCCAGCTCACCGATAGCGGGAGTGGCAGATACGCAGTATTTT

J gene: TRBJ1-1
V gene: TRBV29-1
D gene: -
clone size: -
CDR3 protein: CSVEIGGRGAFF
CDR3 DNA: TGCAGCGTTGAAATAGGGGGTCGGGGAGCTTTCTTT

J gene: TRBJ2-7
V gene: TRBV11-2
D gene: -
clone size: -
CDR3 protein: CASSDFSYEQYF
CDR3 DNA: TGTGCCAGCAGCGACTTCTCCTACGAGCAGTACTTC

J gene: TRBJ2-2
V gene: TRBV18
D gene: TRBD1
clone size: -
CDR3 protein: CASSPYLMGTANTGELFF
CDR3 DNA: TGTGCCAGCTCACCATACTTGATGGGGACAGCGAACACCGGGGAGCTGTTTTTT

J gene: TRBJ2-2
V gene: TRBV9
D gene: -
clone size: -
CDR3 protein: CASSRRADNTGELFF
CDR3 DNA: TGTGCCAGCAGTAGGCGGGCCGACAACACCGGGGAGCTGTTTTTT

J gene: TRBJ2-7
V gene: TRBV5-1
D gene: -
clone size: many
CDR3 protein: CASSLYGRSSYEQYF
CDR3 DNA: TGCGCCAGCAGCTTGTACGGAAGGAGCTCCTACGAGCAGTACTTC

J gene: TRBJ2-1
V gene: TRBV29-1
D gene: TRBD2
clone size: -
CDR3 protein: CSVVPGTSAFNGGEQFF
CDR3 DNA: TGCAGCGTTGTACCCGGGACTAGCGCCTTTAATGGCGGTGAGCAGTTCTTC

J gene: TRBJ2-3
V gene: TRBV19
D gene: -
clone size: -
CDR3 protein: CASSISSGFASTDTQYF
CDR3 DNA: TGTGCCAGTAGTATTTCGAGCGGGTTCGCTAGCACAGATACGCAGTATTTT

J gene: TRBJ2-3
V gene: TRBV2
D gene: TRBD1
clone size: -
CDR3 protein: CASSAGDRAADTQYF
CDR3 DNA: TGTGCCAGCAGTGCGGGGGACAGGGCGGCAGATACGCAGTATTTT

J gene: TRBJ2-1
V gene: TRBV29-1
D gene: TRBD2
clone size: once
CDR3 protein: CSVAEPGLAMNNEQFF
CDR3 DNA: TGCAGCGTTGCGGAACCGGGACTAGCGATGAACAATGAGCAGTTCTTC

J gene: TRBJ2-7
V gene: TRBV10-3
D gene: TRBD2
clone size: -
CDR3 protein: CAIREGLAGSYEQYF
CDR3 DNA: TGTGCCATCAGGGAAGGACTAGCGGGCTCCTACGAGCAGTACTTC

J gene: TRBJ1-2
V gene: TRBV18
D gene: TRBD1
clone size: -
CDR3 protein: CASSPGTDIYGYTF
CDR3 DNA: TGTGCCAGCTCGCCAGGGACAGATATTTATGGCTACACCTTC

J gene: TRBJ1-1
V gene: TRBV7-9
D gene: TRBD1
clone size: -
CDR3 protein: CASSSRGTEAFF
CDR3 DNA: TGTGCCAGCAGCAGCAGGGGGACTGAAGCTTTCTTT

J gene: TRBJ2-7
V gene: TRBV29-1
D gene: TRBD2
clone size: many
CDR3 protein: CSVEEGLVDEQYF
CDR3 DNA: TGCAGCGTTGAAGAGGGACTAGTTGACGAGCAGTACTTC

J gene: TRBJ2-1
V gene: TRBV28
D gene: -
clone size: -
CDR3 protein: CASSQPTLADEQFF
CDR3 DNA: TGTGCCAGCAGTCAACCCACCCTGGCGGATGAGCAGTTCTTC

J gene: TRBJ1-3
V gene: TRBV28
D gene: TRBD1
clone size: -
CDR3 protein: CASSVNAGGTIYF
CDR3 DNA: TGTGCCAGCAGTGTAAACGCAGGGGGCACCATATATTTT

J gene: TRBJ2-7
V gene: TRBV29-1
D gene: TRBD1
clone size: -
CDR3 protein: CSAKQGYEQYF
CDR3 DNA: TGCAGCGCCAAACAGGGGTACGAGCAGTACTTC

J gene: TRBJ2-1
V gene: TRBV7-7
D gene: TRBD1
clone size: -
CDR3 protein: CASSLEGQGRNEQFF
CDR3 DNA: TGTGCCAGCAGCTTGGAGGGACAGGGTAGGAATGAGCAGTTCTTC

J gene: TRBJ2-7
V gene: TRBV15
D gene: -
clone size: -
CDR3 protein: CATAQGLAYEQYF
CDR3 DNA: TGTGCCACCGCGCAGGGACTCGCCTACGAGCAGTACTTC

J gene: TRBJ2-1
V gene: TRBV15
D gene: TRBD2
clone size: -
CDR3 protein: CATSRGQGGVYNEQFF
CDR3 DNA: TGTGCCACCAGCAGAGGGCAGGGAGGGGTCTACAATGAGCAGTTCTTC

J gene: TRBJ2-7
V gene: TRBV6-1
D gene: -
clone size: few
CDR3 protein: CASLRTGVWEQYF
CDR3 DNA: TGTGCCAGCTTAAGGACGGGGGTCTGGGAGCAGTACTTC

J gene: TRBJ2-2
V gene: TRBV6-4
D gene: TRBD1
clone size: -
CDR3 protein: CASRWTGGHGELFF
CDR3 DNA: TGTGCCAGCAGATGGACAGGGGGCCACGGGGAGCTGTTTTTT

J gene: TRBJ2-1
V gene: TRBV18
D gene: TRBD1
clone size: -
CDR3 protein: CASSPWTGNNEQFF
CDR3 DNA: TGTGCCAGCTCACCGTGGACAGGGAACAATGAGCAGTTCTTC

J gene: TRBJ2-1
V gene: TRBV9
D gene: -
clone size: once
CDR3 protein: CASSPIGVPPNNEQFF
CDR3 DNA: TGTGCCAGCAGCCCCATCGGGGTTCCTCCGAACAATGAGCAGTTCTTC

J gene: TRBJ1-1
V gene: TRBV11-3
D gene: -
clone size: -
CDR3 protein: CASSFERGEAFF
CDR3 DNA: TGTGCCAGCAGCTTTGAAAGGGGTGAAGCTTTCTTT

J gene: TRBJ1-5
V gene: TRBV2
D gene: -
clone size: -
CDR3 protein: CASSERYSNQPQHF
CDR3 DNA: TGTGCCAGCAGTGAGAGGTATAGCAATCAGCCCCAGCATTTT

J gene: TRBJ2-5
V gene: TRBV15
D gene: TRBD1
clone size: -
CDR3 protein: CATSRFGQGDQETQYF
CDR3 DNA: TGTGCCACCAGCAGATTCGGACAGGGGGACCAAGAGACCCAGTACTTC

J gene: TRBJ2-1
V gene: TRBV29-1
D gene: TRBD2
clone size: few
CDR3 protein: CSVVRSELAGAYNEQFF
CDR3 DNA: TGCAGCGTTGTCCGGTCGGAATTAGCGGGAGCCTACAATGAGCAGTTCTTC

J gene: TRBJ1-5
V gene: TRBV2
D gene: -
clone size: -
CDR3 protein: CASSPPGGGGQPQHF
CDR3 DNA: TGTGCCAGCAGCCCCCCGGGGGGGGGAGGTCAGCCCCAGCATTTT